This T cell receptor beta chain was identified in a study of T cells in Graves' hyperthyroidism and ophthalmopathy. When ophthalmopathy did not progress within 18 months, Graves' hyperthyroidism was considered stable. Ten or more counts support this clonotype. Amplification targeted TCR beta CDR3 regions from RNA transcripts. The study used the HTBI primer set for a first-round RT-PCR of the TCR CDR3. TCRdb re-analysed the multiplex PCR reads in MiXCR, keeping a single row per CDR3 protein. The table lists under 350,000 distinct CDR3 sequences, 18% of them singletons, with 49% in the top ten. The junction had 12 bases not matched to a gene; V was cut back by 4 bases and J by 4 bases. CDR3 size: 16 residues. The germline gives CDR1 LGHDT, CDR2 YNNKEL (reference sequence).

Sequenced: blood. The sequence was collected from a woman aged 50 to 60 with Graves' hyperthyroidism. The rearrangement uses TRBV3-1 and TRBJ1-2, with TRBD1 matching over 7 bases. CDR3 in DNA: TGTGCCAGCAGCCCGACCTACAGGACAGGTCTCTATGGCTACACCTTC. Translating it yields CASSPTYRTGLYGYTF.